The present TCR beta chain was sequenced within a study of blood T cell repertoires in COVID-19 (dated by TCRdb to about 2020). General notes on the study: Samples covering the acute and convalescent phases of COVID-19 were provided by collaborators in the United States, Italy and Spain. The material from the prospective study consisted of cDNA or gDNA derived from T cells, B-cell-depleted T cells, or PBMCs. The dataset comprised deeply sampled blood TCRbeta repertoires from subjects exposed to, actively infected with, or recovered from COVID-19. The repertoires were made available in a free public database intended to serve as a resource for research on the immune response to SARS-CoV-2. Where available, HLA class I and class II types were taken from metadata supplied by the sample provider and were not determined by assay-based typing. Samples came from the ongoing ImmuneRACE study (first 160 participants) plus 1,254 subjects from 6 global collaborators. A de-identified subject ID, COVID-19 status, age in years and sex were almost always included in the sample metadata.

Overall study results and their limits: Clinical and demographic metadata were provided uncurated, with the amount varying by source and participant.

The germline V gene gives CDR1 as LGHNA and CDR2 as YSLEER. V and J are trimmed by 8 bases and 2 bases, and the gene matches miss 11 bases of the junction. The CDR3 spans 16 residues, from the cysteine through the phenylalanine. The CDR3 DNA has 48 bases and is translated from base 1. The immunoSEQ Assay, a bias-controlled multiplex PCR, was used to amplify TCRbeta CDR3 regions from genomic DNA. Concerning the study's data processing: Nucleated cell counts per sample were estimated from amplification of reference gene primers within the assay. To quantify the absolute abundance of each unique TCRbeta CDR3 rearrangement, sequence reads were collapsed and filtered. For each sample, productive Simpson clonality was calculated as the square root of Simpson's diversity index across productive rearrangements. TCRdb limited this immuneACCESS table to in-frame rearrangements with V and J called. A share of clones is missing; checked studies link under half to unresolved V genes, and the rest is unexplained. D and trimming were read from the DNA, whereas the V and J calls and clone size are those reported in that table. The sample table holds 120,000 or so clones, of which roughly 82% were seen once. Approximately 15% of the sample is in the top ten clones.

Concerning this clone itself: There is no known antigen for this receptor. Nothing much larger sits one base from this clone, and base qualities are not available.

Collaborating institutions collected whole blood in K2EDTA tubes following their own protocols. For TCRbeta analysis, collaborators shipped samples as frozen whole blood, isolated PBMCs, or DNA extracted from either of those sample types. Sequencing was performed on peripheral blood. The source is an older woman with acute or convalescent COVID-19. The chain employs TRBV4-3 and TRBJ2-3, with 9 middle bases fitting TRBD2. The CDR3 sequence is CASSYSTSGTTDTQYF. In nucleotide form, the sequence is TGCGCCAGCTCATACTCGACTAGCGGCACCACAGATACGCAGTATTTT.